The rows below give T cell receptor beta chains drawn from one sample of a study of CXCR3-negative and CXCR3-positive naive CD8 T cells. Reprocessing the 5' RACE reads, TCRdb reports a single entry for every CDR3 protein and omits DNA. This repertoire comprises over 95,000 distinct CDR3 sequences; its ten largest clones make up around 0.36%. Material for sequencing was naive CXCR3+ CD8+ T cells from blood. The receptors shown here come from a human donor in good health. Some clones in this sample may be carry-over from other donors' samples. Each CDR3 is given with its conserved first and last residue.

j_call,v_call,cdr3_aa
TRBJ1-5,TRBV28,CASSPRLFGDQPQHF
TRBJ1-1,TRBV6-6,CASSPSNTEAFF
TRBJ2-7,TRBV20-1,CSATDRLANYEQYF
TRBJ2-1,TRBV7-3,CASSLTSTEIYNEQFF
TRBJ2-7,TRBV5-1,CASSPGWTMSIEQYF
TRBJ2-3,TRBV4-1,CASSQVVGSTDTQYF
TRBJ2-7,TRBV28,CASMPPSVIAGEQYF
TRBJ1-1,TRBV11-2,CASSLGPGQAMNTEAFF
TRBJ2-7,TRBV19,CASSIGTASYEQYF
TRBJ2-1,TRBV6-2/TRBV6-3,CASCPYVGTGQFF
TRBJ2-7,TRBV2,CASSVPYYEQYF
TRBJ1-2,TRBV5-6,CASSPGTGVFGYTF
TRBJ2-2,TRBV28,CASSLWGEGLGNTGELFF
TRBJ2-5,TRBV15,CATSRDLSVRGDQETQYF
TRBJ2-7,TRBV5-5,CASSLGQGPYEQYF
TRBJ1-1,TRBV21-1,CASDIGRENTEAFF
TRBJ2-7,TRBV20-1,CSARAPAASGGPYEQYF
TRBJ2-7,TRBV6-2/TRBV6-3,CASSYSDGGSYEQYF
TRBJ2-5,TRBV7-2,CASRIPFLADQEAQYF
TRBJ2-1,TRBV29-1,CSVESGTSAINEQFF
TRBJ2-7,TRBV28,CASNPRGGGYEQYF
TRBJ1-4,TRBV4-3,CASSRIQETNEKLFF
TRBJ2-2,TRBV28,CASSLTLAGGPGELFF
TRBJ2-3,TRBV7-9,CASSLGSRTSGTQYF
TRBJ2-7,TRBV5-1,CASSLGTDSYEQYF
TRBJ2-3,TRBV6-1,CASSESMAGEAVDTQYF
TRBJ2-7,TRBV27,CASSPNMGYEQYF
TRBJ2-3,TRBV19,CASNRSVTDTQYF
TRBJ2-7,TRBV19,CASSVTGGHYEQYF
TRBJ2-7,TRBV28,CASSLSTGYEQYF
TRBJ2-1,TRBV10-2,CASSEPEGSYNEQFF
TRBJ1-5,TRBV6-2/TRBV6-3,CASSYEGDSNQPQHF
TRBJ1-1,TRBV6-6,CASSYYPLGQPQKNTEAFF
TRBJ2-2,TRBV7-6,CASSLAGQGVYTGELFF
TRBJ1-1,TRBV13,CASSPGRNRFSAFF